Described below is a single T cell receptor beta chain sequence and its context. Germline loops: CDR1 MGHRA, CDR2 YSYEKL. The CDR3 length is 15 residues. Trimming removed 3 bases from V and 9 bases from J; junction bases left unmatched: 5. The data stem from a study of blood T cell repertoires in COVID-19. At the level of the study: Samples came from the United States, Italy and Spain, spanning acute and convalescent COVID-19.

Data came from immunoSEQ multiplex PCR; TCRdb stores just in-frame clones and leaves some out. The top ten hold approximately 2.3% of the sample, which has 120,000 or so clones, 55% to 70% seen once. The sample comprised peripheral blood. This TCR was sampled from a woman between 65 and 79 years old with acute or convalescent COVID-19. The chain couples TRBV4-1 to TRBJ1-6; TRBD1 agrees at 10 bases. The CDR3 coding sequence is TGCGCCAGCAGCCATGTCCGGGACAGGGGTTCACCCCTCCACTTT. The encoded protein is CASSHVRDRGSPLHF.